Each of the 8 T cell receptor beta chains below was sequenced from the same sample in a study of identical twins (dated by TCRdb to the mid-2010s). Libraries came from 5' RACE. For sequencing, an Illumina HiSeq 2000 was employed. The public reads were run again by TCRdb, first through fastp at Q25 and then through MiXCR, and only productive beta chains were kept. Rows merge per CDR3 protein into single entries with the most common DNA and genes. This sample gives roughly 200,000 distinct CDR3 sequences in total; 15% to 20% of them show up just once. Of the sample, 40% is held by the ten largest clones. The data were also submitted as part of a second study, on T cells expressing NK-cell markers.

The specimen was CD8+ T cells sorted from blood. The receptors here all came from a woman aged 18-29 years in good health.

The chain joins TRBV20-1 to TRBJ1-5; TRBD1 agrees at 7 bases. V dropped 5 bases and J dropped 13; count of bases not matched to a gene: 8. Per germline, CDR1 DFQATT and CDR2 SNEGSKA (reference sequence). This CDR3 is built from 11 residues. CDR3: CSAPRTGTQHF. CDR3 coding DNA: TGCAGTGCTCCGCGGACAGGAACGCAGCATTTT.

This clonotype was seen a handful of times. This chain joins TRBV6-2 or TRBV6-3 and TRBJ2-7, with 10 bases identical to TRBD2. The CDR3 is made up of 15 amino acids. V lost 6 bases, J lost 4 bases, and 9 bases stayed unmatched. Germline V gives CDR1 MNHEY, CDR2 SVGEGT. For the CDR3, the DNA is TGTGCCAGCAGCATAGACGGACTAGCGGAGTACGAGCAGTACTTC. This encodes CASSIDGLAEYEQYF.

This clonotype was observed a few times. V is TRBV7-6 and J is TRBJ1-1; unclear D gene. The CDR3 runs 12 residues. Looked up from germline, CDR1 is SGHVS and CDR2 is FNYEAQ. Trimming removed 1 base from V and 6 bases from J, with 6 bases in between. The CDR3 DNA reads TGTGCCAGCAGCTTAGAAGGGTCTGAAGCTTTCTTT. Encoded protein: CASSLEGSEAFF.

The chain employs TRBV12-3 or TRBV12-4 and TRBJ2-1; 10 bases fit TRBD2. The V segment lost 4 bases and the J segment 6 bases; nucleotides outside the gene matches: 6. This CDR3 is 15 amino acids long. As DNA, the CDR3 is TGTGCCAGCAGTTCTAGCGGGGGAAATCTCAATGAGCAGTTCTTC. Protein product: CASSSSGGNLNEQFF.

The V and J genes are TRBV6-5 and TRBJ2-7; TRBD2 matches 7 bases. The CDR3 consists of 14 residues. V lost 4 bases and J lost 0; bases outside the gene matches: 3. Per germline, CDR1 MNHEY and CDR2 SVGAGI. CDR3 nucleotide sequence: TGTGCCAGCAGTTTGGGGGACTACTCCTACGAGCAGTACTTC. Protein: CASSLGDYSYEQYF.

This clonotype was recorded many times. This chain links TRBV10-3 with TRBJ2-3, with no clear D. V was cut by 10 bases and J by 2 bases, with 10 bases left in between. Germline CDR1 reads ENHRY; CDR2 reads SYGVKD. CDR3 length equals 12 residues. DNA of the CDR3: TGTGCCACTCTAGGTTTCACAGATACGCAGTATTTT. As protein: CATLGFTDTQYF.

This clonotype was seen a handful of times. V usage is TRBV12-3 or TRBV12-4 and J usage is TRBJ2-7; 9 bases match TRBD2. V was clipped by 2 bases and J by 5 bases; unmatched bases: 10. There are 16 residues in the CDR3. CDR3 bases: TGTGCCAGCAGTTTAATGGCTAGCGGGGCCCCGAACGAGCAGTACTTC. Amino acid sequence: CASSLMASGAPNEQYF.

The V call is TRBV12-3 or TRBV12-4, the J call TRBJ2-1; D call uncertain. Trimming shortened V by 5 bases and J by 6 bases, and 17 bases separated the two germline ends. This CDR3 is built from 15 residues. In nucleotides, the CDR3 is TGTGCCAGCAGTACCCCGACTCATAGGGCCAATGAGCAGTTCTTC. Its protein is CASSTPTHRANEQFF.